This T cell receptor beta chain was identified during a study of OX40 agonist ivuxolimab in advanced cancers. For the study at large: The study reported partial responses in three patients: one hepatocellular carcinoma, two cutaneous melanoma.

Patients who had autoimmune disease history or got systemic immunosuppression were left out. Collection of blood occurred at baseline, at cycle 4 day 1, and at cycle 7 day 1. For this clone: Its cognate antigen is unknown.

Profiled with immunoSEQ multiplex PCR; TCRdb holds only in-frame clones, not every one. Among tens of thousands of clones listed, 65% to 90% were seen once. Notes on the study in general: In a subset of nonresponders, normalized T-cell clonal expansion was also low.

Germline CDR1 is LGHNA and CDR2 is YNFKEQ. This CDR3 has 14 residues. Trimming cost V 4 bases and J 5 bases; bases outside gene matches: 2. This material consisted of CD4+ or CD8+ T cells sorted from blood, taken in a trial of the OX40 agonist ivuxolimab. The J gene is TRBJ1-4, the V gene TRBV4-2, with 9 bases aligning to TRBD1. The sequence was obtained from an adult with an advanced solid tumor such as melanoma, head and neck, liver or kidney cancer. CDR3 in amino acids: CASSPTGGNEKLFF. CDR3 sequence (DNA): TGTGCCAGCAGCCCGACAGGGGGAAATGAAAAACTGTTTTTT.